Below, one TCR beta chain is given with its context. Its antigen remains undetermined. No per-base quality is available; no much larger clone lies one base away. The data originate from a study of OX40 agonist ivuxolimab in advanced cancers. About the investigation overall: Ivuxolimab, which targeted the costimulatory receptor OX40 (CD134), was an agonistic, fully human IgG2 monoclonal antibody. Intravenous ivuxolimab was administered to patients every 2 weeks at six dose levels: 0.01, 0.1, 0.3, 1.5, 3 and 10 mg/kg. Of the roughly 52 dose-escalation patients, hepatocellular carcinoma was present in about 20, melanoma in around 15, renal cell carcinoma in 9 and head and neck cancer in 9. In the dose-escalation cohort, roughly four fifths of patients were male, and the mean age was approximately 55 years, with a range of roughly 20 to 80. Prior anti-PD-1, anti-PD-L1 or anti-CTLA-4 therapy was permitted, and checkpoint inhibitors had been received by less than 45% of dose-escalation patients. Partial responses were achieved by three dose-escalation patients, of whom one had hepatocellular carcinoma and two had cutaneous melanoma. Peripheral TCRbeta sequencing aimed to test whether ivuxolimab altered TCR sequence diversity and caused clonal T-cell expansion. The paper describes the monotherapy dose-escalation part (N ≈ 49 patients) of the phase I trial of ivuxolimab. General conclusions and limits of the study: In the 0.1-3.0 mg/kg groups, partial responders had among the lowest normalized peripheral clonal expansion, particularly in CD8+ T cells. The antigen specificity of the clonally expanded peripheral T cells was not determined. At doses of 0.1 to 3.0 mg/kg, clonal expansion of both CD4+ and CD8+ blood T cells was observed from baseline to week 6. Low levels of normalized T-cell clonal expansion were also seen in some patients who did not respond. After ivuxolimab, CD8+ T cells had more expanded clones than CD4+ T cells on average.

V trim: 0 bases; J trim: 3 bases; unmatched bases: 5. From a lookup of the germline V gene, CDR1 and CDR2 are SGHRS and YFSETQ. Its CDR3 holds 16 amino acids, cysteine through phenylalanine. Only the CDR3 DNA stays, 48 bases, in frame from base 1. To sequence the TCRbeta CDR3 region, genomic DNA was isolated from the sorted cells. The immunoSEQ Assay was used to sequence the TCRbeta CDR3 regions. Entries here come from immuneACCESS through TCRdb and include only in-frame sequences with V and J called. Some clones fail to appear in such tables; in the studies checked, an unresolved V gene covers under half of the shortfall, and the cause of the remainder is unknown. The sample table records about 70,000 clones; roughly 84% of these occur just once. Over 5% of the sample is in the top ten clones. Patients with a history of autoimmune disease or receiving systemic immunosuppression were excluded from the trial. Peripheral blood for TCR sequencing was drawn from every dose cohort at baseline, at cycle 4 day 1 and at cycle 7 day 1. Samples were obtained from an open-label, multicenter, first-in-human phase I dose-escalation trial of ivuxolimab. The trial enrolled adults with locally advanced or metastatic head and neck squamous cell, hepatocellular, melanoma or renal cell carcinoma. Before TCR sequencing, CD4+ and CD8+ T cells were separately sorted from peripheral blood.

Material: CD4+ or CD8+ T cells sorted from blood, obtained in a trial of the OX40 agonist ivuxolimab. The chain was built from TRBV5-1 and TRBJ2-1; the junction holds 8 bases that match TRBD2. This receptor was identified in an adult with an advanced solid tumor such as melanoma, head and neck, liver or kidney cancer. The DNA sequence follows: TGCGCCAGCAGCTTGGTTTCTAGCGGGTTCTACAATGAGCAGTTCTTC. Translated, this gives CASSLVSSGFYNEQFF.